Detailed here is one TCR beta chain. As handled by the study authors: Nucleated cell number was recorded as an estimate derived from reference gene primer amplification. Data came from immunoSEQ multiplex PCR; TCRdb stores just in-frame clones and leaves some out. V and J calls plus clone size are reproduced from that table; the DNA served to infer D and trimming. Of more than 250,000 clones in the sample, 70% to 90% were seen once. Germline V gene data show CDR1 as SGHKS and CDR2 as YYEKEE (reference sequence). The CDR3 covers 15 residues. V gave up 2 bases and J gave up 3 bases; unmatched junction bases: 7. This sample is part of a study of blood T cell repertoires in COVID-19. Overall study context: Acute-phase and convalescent COVID-19 samples originated in the United States, Italy and Spain. Sources were T cells, B-cell-depleted T cells, or PBMCs; the material itself was cDNA or gDNA.

Material: peripheral blood. The receptor was isolated from a man younger than 35 with active or convalescent COVID-19. V is TRBV5-5 and J is TRBJ1-1; 7 positions agree with TRBD1. CDR3 nucleotides: TGTGCCAGCAGCTTCCGGGACAGATATGACACTGAAGCTTTCTTT. It specifies CASSFRDRYDTEAFF.